This T cell receptor beta chain was sequenced in a study of T cell repertoires in cytomegalovirus infection. For the study at large: Public TCR beta signatures were indicative of both CMV infection and a matching HLA type.

Germline V gene sequence: CDR1 MNHNS, CDR2 SASEGT. This CDR3 contains 11 residues. The germline V and J ends were trimmed by 6 bases and 7 bases, with 9 bases remaining between them. Via MiXCR, TCRdb re-called the reads, giving one row per CDR3 protein. Of around 210,000 distinct CDR3 sequences listed, 5% to 8.5% are singletons. This clonotype was observed at least ten times. The sequence came from a human donor in good health (CMV status not recorded). Some clones in this sample may be carry-over from other donors' samples. Sequenced sample: PBMCs. The rearrangement joins TRBV6-1 to TRBJ1-1; D uncertain. The CDR3: CASRGAVEAFF. Here the CDR3 DNA reads TGTGCCAGCAGGGGAGCGGTTGAAGCTTTCTTT.